Presented here are 15 T cell receptor beta chains from one specimen sequenced in a study of OX40 agonist ivuxolimab in advanced cancers. Repertoires were generated with immunoSEQ multiplex PCR, while TCRdb's copy carries only in-frame clones and drops some. Of 20,000 to 25,000 clones in the sample, around nine tenths were seen once. The input for sequencing was CD4+ or CD8+ T cells sorted from blood, taken in a trial of the OX40 agonist ivuxolimab. Receptors were obtained from an adult with an advanced solid tumor such as melanoma, head and neck, liver or kidney cancer.

This clone was detected once. V is TRBV4-1 and J is TRBJ2-1, with TRBD1 as a possible D gene (6 bases). Trimming cost V 4 bases and J 3 bases, with 13 bases left between them. Germline V gene sequence: CDR1 MGHRA, CDR2 YSYEKL. There are 15 residues in the CDR3. The DNA of the CDR3 is TGCGCCAGCAGCCGTACCCGGGACAACTACAATGAGCAGTTCTTC. It encodes CASSRTRDNYNEQFF.

The rearrangement links TRBV29-1 to TRBJ1-1; no definite D call. Germline loops: CDR1 SQVTM, CDR2 ANQGSEA. The CDR3 has 11 amino acids. V dropped 6 bases and J dropped 1 base, with 6 bases sitting between them. The CDR3 nucleotides are TGCAGCGTACTTTCGAACACTGAAGCTTTCTTT. Translating gives CSVLSNTEAFF.

V and J are TRBV7-9 and TRBJ2-3; tentative D call: TRBD2 (6 bases). This CDR3 has 15 amino acids. Trimming took off 10 bases at V and 0 bases at J, with 17 bases between the two ends. CDR1 and CDR2 (germline): SEHNR, FQNEAQ (reference sequence). The CDR3 nucleotides are TGTGCCATCCCGGGGGAATCGCCTAGCACAGATACGCAGTATTTT. The encoded protein is CAIPGESPSTDTQYF.

The chain recombines TRBV2 with TRBJ2-1; D not resolved. Looked up from germline, CDR1 is SNHLY and CDR2 is FYNNEI. Deletions cut 10 bases from V and 10 bases from J, with 14 bases between. This CDR3 has 11 amino acids. This CDR3 is CATTDGSEQFF. The CDR3 bases are TGTGCCACCACGGATGGGTCAGAGCAGTTCTTC.

The chain recombines TRBV4-1 with TRBJ1-6; D is perhaps TRBD1 (5 bases). Trimming removed 1 base at V and 5 bases at J, with 12 bases between. The CDR3 is 16 residues long. Germline CDR1 is MGHRA and CDR2 is YSYEKL. The CDR3 bases are TGCGCCAGCAGCCAAGGGGCGGGGGGGAATAATTCACCCCTCCACTTT. Protein: CASSQGAGGNNSPLHF.

The chain couples TRBV4-1 to TRBJ2-3; the match to TRBD1 covers 9 bases. Germline trimming cut 4 bases from V and 0 bases from J; bases unmatched to any gene: 5. This CDR3 region has 16 residues. Germline assignment: CDR1 MGHRA and CDR2 YSYEKL. CDR3 loop: CASSPLGTGSTDTQYF. For the CDR3, the DNA is TGCGCCAGCAGCCCACTTGGGACAGGGAGCACAGATACGCAGTATTTT.

The chain carries TRBV13 and TRBJ1-1; no clear D. This CDR3 is 13 amino acids long. Germline CDR1 is PRHDT and CDR2 is FYEKMQ (reference sequence). V was clipped by 3 bases and J by 0 bases, with 5 bases between them. In nucleotides, the CDR3 is TGTGCCAGCAGCTTTTGGTTGAACACTGAAGCTTTCTTT. Amino acid sequence: CASSFWLNTEAFF.

CDR3: CASSFGLAGGQLPYEQYF. For the CDR3, the DNA is TGTGCCAGCAGCTTTGGACTAGCGGGGGGCCAGTTACCCTACGAGCAGTACTTC. V is TRBV5-5 and J is TRBJ2-7, with 14 bases identical to TRBD2. The CDR3 has 18 amino acids. Germline values: CDR1 SGHKS, CDR2 YYEKEE (reference sequence). J was trimmed by 2 bases and V by 2 bases; bases with no gene match: 9.

This chain links TRBV7-9 with TRBJ2-2; 10 nucleotides align to TRBD2. Germline V lookup: CDR1 SEHNR, CDR2 FQNEAQ (reference sequence). The CDR3 has 16 residues. Trimming removed 5 bases from V and 1 base from J; junction bases left unmatched: 4. CDR3 amino acids: CASSLIAGGNTGELFF. The CDR3 bases are TGTGCCAGCAGCCTGATAGCGGGGGGGAACACCGGGGAGCTGTTTTTT.

The rearrangement uses TRBV11-2 and TRBJ2-7; TRBD2 agrees at 8 bases. Germline V CDR1 and CDR2: SGHAT, FQNNGV. The CDR3 totals 15 residues. J lost 2 bases, V lost 5 bases, and 8 bases had no gene match. The CDR3 nucleotides are TGTGCCAGCAGCGCCGAAGGCGGGGGGACCTACGAGCAGTACTTC. This gives the protein CASSAEGGGTYEQYF. The full variable domain, with the rest looked up from reference TRBV11-2 and TRBJ2-7, is EAGVAQSPRYKIIEKRQSVAFWCNPISGHATLYWYQQILGQGPKLLIQFQNNGVVDDSQLPKDRFSAERLKGVDSTLKIQPAKLEDSAVYLCASSAEGGGTYEQYFGPGTRLTVT.

In DNA, the CDR3 is TGTGCCAGCAGTCGTCCCGGGACAGGTCATAAGGGGGTCTACGAGCAGTACTTC. Translated, it gives CASSRPGTGHKGVYEQYF. This chain uses TRBV7-9 with TRBJ2-7; TRBD1 matches 8 bases. Trimming took 6 bases from V and 3 from J; bases not matched to a gene: 19. Looked up from germline, CDR1 is SEHNR and CDR2 is FQNEAQ (reference sequence). The CDR3 is 18 residues long.

V usage is TRBV13 and J usage is TRBJ2-1; 8 bases are shared with TRBD2. The CDR3 spans 16 residues. Trimming at V came to 0 bases and at J to 0 bases, leaving 1 base not matched to a gene. Germline V gives CDR1 PRHDT, CDR2 FYEKMQ (reference sequence). CDR3 region: CASSLGAGGSYNEQFF. As DNA, the CDR3 is TGTGCCAGCAGCTTAGGCGCGGGGGGCTCCTACAATGAGCAGTTCTTC.

The chain couples TRBV6-5 to TRBJ2-5; the D gene is possibly TRBD1 (5 bases). The CDR3 covers 13 residues. Per germline, CDR1 MNHEY and CDR2 SVGAGI. Trimming cost V 2 bases and J 5 bases, with 9 bases left between them. CDR3 in amino acids: CASSYRGRETQYF. For the CDR3, the DNA is TGTGCCAGCAGTTACAGGGGAAGGGAGACCCAGTACTTC.

The V gene is TRBV4-1, the J gene TRBJ2-1, with D maybe TRBD2 (5 bases). The CDR3 covers 16 residues. Deletions cut 4 bases from V and 0 bases from J, with 13 bases between. CDR1 is MGHRA, CDR2 YSYEKL, per germline. The CDR3 nucleotides read TGCGCCAGCAGCCCTTTGGACGGGGACTCCTACAATGAGCAGTTCTTC. This sequence encodes CASSPLDGDSYNEQFF.

The V and J genes are TRBV4-1 and TRBJ1-5; possible D gene TRBD1, 5 bases. Germline V gene sequence: CDR1 MGHRA, CDR2 YSYEKL. V gave up 0 bases and J gave up 14 bases, with 29 bases separating them. This CDR3 has 18 amino acids. Here the CDR3 reads CASSQDNRYAARDSIKHF. The CDR3 nucleotides are TGCGCCAGCAGCCAAGATAATCGGTACGCGGCCAGGGATTCTATTAAGCATTTT.